The clone carrying this T cell receptor beta chain was observed a single time. Its antigen is not known. The data belong to a study of OX40 agonist ivuxolimab in advanced cancers. Points from the study as a whole: In CD8+ T cells, expanded clones were on average more numerous than in CD4+.

The V and J ends lost 0 bases and 5 bases, in that order; junction bases with no gene match: 3. Germline V CDR1 and CDR2: LNHNV, YYDKDF (reference sequence). The CDR3 is 15 residues long. Only in-frame clones appear in the TCRdb table, and some are missing; sequencing was by immunoSEQ multiplex PCR. This sample yields fewer than 75,000 clones, of which 80% to 90% are seen a single time; around 2.8% belongs to the top ten. Sequenced material: CD4+ or CD8+ T cells sorted from blood, taken in a trial of the OX40 agonist ivuxolimab. This TCR came from an adult with an advanced solid tumor such as melanoma, head and neck, liver or kidney cancer. V gene TRBV15 combines with J gene TRBJ2-7; 11 positions match TRBD1. This CDR3 reads CATSRELGQGDEQYF. The CDR3 region has the DNA TGTGCCACCAGCAGAGAACTGGGACAGGGGGACGAGCAGTACTTC.